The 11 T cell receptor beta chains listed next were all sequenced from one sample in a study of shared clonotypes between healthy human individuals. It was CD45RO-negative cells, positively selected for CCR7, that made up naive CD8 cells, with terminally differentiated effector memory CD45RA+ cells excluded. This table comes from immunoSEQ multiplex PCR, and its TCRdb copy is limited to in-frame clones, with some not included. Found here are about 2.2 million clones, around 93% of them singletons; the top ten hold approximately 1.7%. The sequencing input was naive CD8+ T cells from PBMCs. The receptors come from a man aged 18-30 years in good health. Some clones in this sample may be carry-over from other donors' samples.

The CDR3 bases are TGTGCCAGCAGCCATTCCCAAGAGACCCAGTACTTC. Translating gives CASSHSQETQYF. V gene TRBV7-9 combines with J gene TRBJ2-5; D is unresolved. The length of the CDR3 is 12 residues. Germline lookup yields CDR1 SEHNR and CDR2 FQNEAQ (reference sequence). The V gene lost 5 bases and the J gene lost 1 base, with 5 bases spanning the gap.

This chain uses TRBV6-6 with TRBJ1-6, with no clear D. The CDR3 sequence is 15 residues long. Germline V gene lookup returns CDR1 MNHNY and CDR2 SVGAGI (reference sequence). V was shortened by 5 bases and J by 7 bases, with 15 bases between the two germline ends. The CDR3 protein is CASSHAGRGNSPLHF. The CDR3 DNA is TGTGCCAGCAGTCACGCGGGTCGCGGAAATTCACCCCTCCACTTT.

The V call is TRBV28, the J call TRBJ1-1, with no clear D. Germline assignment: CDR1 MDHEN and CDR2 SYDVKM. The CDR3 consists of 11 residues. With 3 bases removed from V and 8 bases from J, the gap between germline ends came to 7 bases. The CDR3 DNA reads TGTGCCAGCAGTTTTAATCGCGAAGCTTTCTTT. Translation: CASSFNREAFF.

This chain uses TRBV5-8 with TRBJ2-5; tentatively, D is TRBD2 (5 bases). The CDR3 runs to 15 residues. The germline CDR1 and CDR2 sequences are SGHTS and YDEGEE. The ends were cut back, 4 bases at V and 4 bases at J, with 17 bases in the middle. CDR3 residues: CASSPGGSWVETQYF. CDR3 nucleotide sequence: TGTGCCAGCAGCCCTGGCGGGTCCTGGGTAGAGACCCAGTACTTC.

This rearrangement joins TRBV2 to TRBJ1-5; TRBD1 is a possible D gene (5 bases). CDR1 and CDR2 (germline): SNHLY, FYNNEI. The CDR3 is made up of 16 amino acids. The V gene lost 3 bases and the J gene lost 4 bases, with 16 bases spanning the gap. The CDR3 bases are TGTGCCAGCAGTGACCCCCGGGACGGAAGAAATCAGCCCCAGCATTTT. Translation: CASSDPRDGRNQPQHF.

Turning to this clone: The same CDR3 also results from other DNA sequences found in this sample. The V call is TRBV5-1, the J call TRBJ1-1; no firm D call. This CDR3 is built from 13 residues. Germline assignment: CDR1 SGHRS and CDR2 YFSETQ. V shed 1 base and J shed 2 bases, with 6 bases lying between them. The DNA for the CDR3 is TGCGCCAGCAGCTTGAGCATTAACACTGAAGCTTTCTTT. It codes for CASSLSINTEAFF.

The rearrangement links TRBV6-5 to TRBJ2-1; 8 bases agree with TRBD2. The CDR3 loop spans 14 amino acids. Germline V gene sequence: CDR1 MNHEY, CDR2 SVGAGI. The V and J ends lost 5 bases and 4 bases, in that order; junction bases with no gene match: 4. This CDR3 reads CASSLSGTYNEQFF. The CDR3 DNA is TGTGCCAGCAGTCTTAGCGGGACATACAATGAGCAGTTCTTC.

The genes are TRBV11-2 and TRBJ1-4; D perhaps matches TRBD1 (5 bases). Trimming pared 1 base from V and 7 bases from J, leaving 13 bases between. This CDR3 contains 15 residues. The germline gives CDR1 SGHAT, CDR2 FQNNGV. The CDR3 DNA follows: TGTGCCAGCAGCTTAGGAGCTATGGGGGGTGAAAAACTGTTTTTT. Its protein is CASSLGAMGGEKLFF.

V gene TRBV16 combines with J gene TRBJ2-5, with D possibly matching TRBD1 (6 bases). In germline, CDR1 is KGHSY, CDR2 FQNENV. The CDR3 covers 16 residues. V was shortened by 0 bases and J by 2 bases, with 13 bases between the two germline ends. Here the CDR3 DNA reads TGTGCCAGCAGCCAATCGTCGCAGGGGATTCAAGAGACCCAGTACTTC. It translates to CASSQSSQGIQETQYF.

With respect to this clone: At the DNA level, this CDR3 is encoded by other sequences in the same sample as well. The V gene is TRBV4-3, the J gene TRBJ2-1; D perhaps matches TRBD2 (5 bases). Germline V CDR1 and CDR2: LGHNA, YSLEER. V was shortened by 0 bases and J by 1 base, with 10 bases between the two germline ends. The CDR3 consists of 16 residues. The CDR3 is CASSQDWSGSYNEQFF. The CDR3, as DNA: TGCGCCAGCAGCCAAGATTGGAGCGGTTCCTACAATGAGCAGTTCTTC.

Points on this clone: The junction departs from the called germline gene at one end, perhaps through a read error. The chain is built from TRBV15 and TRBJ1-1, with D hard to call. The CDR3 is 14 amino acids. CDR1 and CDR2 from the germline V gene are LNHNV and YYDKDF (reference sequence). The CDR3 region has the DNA TGTGCCACCACGCTGGACCTTGGGAACGCTGAAGCTTTCTTT. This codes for CATTLDLGNAEAFF. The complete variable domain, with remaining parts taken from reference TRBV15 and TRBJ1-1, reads DAMVIQNPRYQVTQFGKPVTLSCSQTLNHNVMYWYQQKSSQAPKLLFHYYDKDFNNEADTPDNFQSRRPNTSFCFLDIRSPGLGDTAMYLCATTLDLGNAEAFFGQGTRLTVV.